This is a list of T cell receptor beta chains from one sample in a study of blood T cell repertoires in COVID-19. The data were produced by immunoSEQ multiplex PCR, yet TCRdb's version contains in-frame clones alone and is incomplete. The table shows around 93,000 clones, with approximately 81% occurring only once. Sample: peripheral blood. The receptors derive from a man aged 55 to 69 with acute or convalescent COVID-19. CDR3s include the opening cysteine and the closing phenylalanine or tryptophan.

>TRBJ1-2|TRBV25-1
CASSESGYGYTF
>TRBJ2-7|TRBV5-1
CATSPGESYEQYF
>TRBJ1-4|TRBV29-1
CSVGHRTNEKLFF
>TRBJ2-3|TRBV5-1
CASSSSVAGSSTDTQYF
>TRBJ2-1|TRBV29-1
CSAETYHYNEQFF
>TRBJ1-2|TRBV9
CASSFSGTDGYTF
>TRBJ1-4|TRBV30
CAYDQGGEKLFF
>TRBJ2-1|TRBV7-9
CASSRETGNEQFF
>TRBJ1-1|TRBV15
CATSRGRGLGTEAFF
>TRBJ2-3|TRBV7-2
CASSLLAGASTDTQYF
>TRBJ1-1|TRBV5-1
CASSFAGTSREAFF
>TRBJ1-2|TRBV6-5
CASPGQSSWGYTF
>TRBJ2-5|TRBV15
CATSRVLRAPETQYF
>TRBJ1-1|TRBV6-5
CASLGQGGTEAFF
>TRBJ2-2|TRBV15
CATSRPGQGTGELFF
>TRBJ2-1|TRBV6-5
CASSSQTSGAAEQFF
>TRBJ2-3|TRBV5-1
CASSPTGTDTQYF
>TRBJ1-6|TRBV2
CASSEGPLNSPLHF
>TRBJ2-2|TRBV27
CASSRGGGNTGELFF
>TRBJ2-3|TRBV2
CASSEAIGTSGSGGRYF
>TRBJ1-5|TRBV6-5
CASSYSTGFSNQPQHF
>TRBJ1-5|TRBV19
CASRHSGGNGQPQHF
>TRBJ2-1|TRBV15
CATSEERETYNEQFF
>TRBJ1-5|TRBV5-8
CASSEDRGGRQPQHF
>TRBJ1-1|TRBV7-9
CASNRGRENTEAFF
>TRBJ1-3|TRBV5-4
CASSQGGVNTIYF
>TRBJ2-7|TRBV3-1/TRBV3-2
CASSQGSGLSGGEQYF
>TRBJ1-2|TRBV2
CASSDGGAYTF
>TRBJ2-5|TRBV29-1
CSQRQGAETQYF
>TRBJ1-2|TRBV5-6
CASSLKDRANGYTF
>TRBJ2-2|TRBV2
CASSERRGGYTGELFF
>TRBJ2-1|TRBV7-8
CASSLATSGSYNEQFF
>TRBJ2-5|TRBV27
CASSPTPSGRAVETQYF
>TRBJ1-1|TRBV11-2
CASSSPRSGSTEAFF
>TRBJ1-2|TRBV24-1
CATSDRTGYGYTF
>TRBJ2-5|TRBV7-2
CASSLAGVETQYF
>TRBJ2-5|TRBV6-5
CASLFVETQYF
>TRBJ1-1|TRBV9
CASSPRTGVNTEAFF
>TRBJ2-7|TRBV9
CASSHDPGQGPYEQYF
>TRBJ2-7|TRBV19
CASSVSGRDTYEQYF
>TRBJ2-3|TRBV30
CAWSVSGSTDTQYF
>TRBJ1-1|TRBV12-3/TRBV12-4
CASGLGGASEAFF
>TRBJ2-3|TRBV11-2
CASSTPREINTDTQYF
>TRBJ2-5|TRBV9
CASSVALGLAGRETQYF
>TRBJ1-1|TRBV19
CASRVGMNTEAFF
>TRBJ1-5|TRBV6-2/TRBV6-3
CASSGLGGNQPQHF
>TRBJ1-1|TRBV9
CASSVAGLNTEAFF
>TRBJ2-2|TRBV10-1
CASSGGTANTGELFF
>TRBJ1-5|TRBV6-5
CASGAQVSQHF
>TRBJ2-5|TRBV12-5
CASGLSGTRQETQYF
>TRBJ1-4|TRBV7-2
CASSLGEKEKLFF
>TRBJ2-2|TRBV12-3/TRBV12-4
CASSFQGGELFF
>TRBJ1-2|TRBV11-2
CASSLVTAVPRLNYGYTF